One and the same sample provided the 32 T cell receptor beta chains below, sequenced in a study of CD4 T cells in relation to SARS-CoV-2 and coronaviruses. CD4+ T cells from unexposed donors were obtained before the COVID-19 pandemic (2011-2018). Profiled with immunoSEQ multiplex PCR; TCRdb holds only in-frame clones, not every one. The sample holds 65,000 or so clones; around 87% are singletons and the top ten take 1.6%. The sequencing sample was made of memory CD4+ T cells from PBMCs. These receptors all come from a human donor in good health.

The chain couples TRBV11-3 to TRBJ2-3; TRBD2 matches at 8 bases. V lost 5 bases and J lost 1; bases outside the gene matches: 5. Germline V gene sequence: CDR1 SGHNT, CDR2 YENEEA. The CDR3 is made up of 15 amino acids. For the CDR3, the DNA is TGTGCCAGCAGCCCGGGAGGGGCCCGCACAGATACGCAGTATTTT. This encodes CASSPGGARTDTQYF. The variable domain in full, with the rest retrieved from reference TRBV11-3 and TRBJ2-3, is EAGVVQSPRYKIIEKKQPVAFWCNPISGHNTLYWYLQNLGQGPELLIRYENEEAVDDSQLPKDRFSAERLKGVDSTLKIQPAELGDSAVYLCASSPGGARTDTQYFGPGTRLTVL.

The chain carries TRBV7-9 and TRBJ1-2; 9 positions match TRBD1. Germline loops: CDR1 SEHNR, CDR2 FQNEAQ (reference sequence). The CDR3 length is 15 residues. V lost 5 bases, J lost 4 bases, and 8 bases stayed unmatched. CDR3 protein: CASSAYRGPSYGYTF. The CDR3 DNA reads TGTGCCAGCAGCGCGTACAGGGGGCCTAGCTATGGCTACACCTTC.

This sequence joins TRBV7-9 and TRBJ2-1; 14 bases align to TRBD2. The CDR3 is 17 residues long. Germline trimming cut 4 bases from V and 0 bases from J; bases unmatched to any gene: 2. Looked up from germline, CDR1 is SEHNR and CDR2 is FQNEAQ (reference sequence). The DNA of the CDR3 is TGTGCCAGCAGCTCGACTAGCGGGAGGGCCTCCTACAATGAGCAGTTCTTC. Translated, it gives CASSSTSGRASYNEQFF.

The chain combines TRBV15 with TRBJ2-2, with D possibly being TRBD1 (5 bases). Germline assignment: CDR1 LNHNV and CDR2 YYDKDF (reference sequence). The CDR3 runs 16 residues. V was trimmed by 1 base and J by 1 base, leaving 10 bases between them. In DNA, the CDR3 is TGTGCCACCAGCAGAGGTTGGCAGGGGAACACCGGGGAGCTGTTTTTT. Translated, it gives CATSRGWQGNTGELFF.

The chain joins TRBV2 to TRBJ1-6; D gene ambiguous. The V gene's germline CDR1 is SNHLY and CDR2 FYNNEI. Trimming pared 7 bases from V and 4 bases from J, leaving 8 bases between. The CDR3 length is 13 residues. The CDR3 DNA reads as TGTGCCAGCAAAGCGGGGTATAATTCACCCCTCCACTTT. Its translation is CASKAGYNSPLHF.

V gene TRBV28 combines with J gene TRBJ1-2, with 7 bases lining up with TRBD1. V was clipped by 5 bases and J by 5 bases; unmatched bases: 5. The CDR3 covers 13 residues. Germline assignment: CDR1 MDHEN and CDR2 SYDVKM. The CDR3 protein is CASSEGAGYGYTF. The CDR3 DNA sequence: TGTGCCAGCAGTGAGGGGGCTGGGTATGGCTACACCTTC.

The chain employs TRBV4-2 and TRBJ1-5; D not resolved. Germline V lookup: CDR1 LGHNA, CDR2 YNFKEQ. The germline V and J ends were trimmed by 1 base and 3 bases, with 10 bases remaining between them. CDR3 length: 15 amino acids. CDR3 sequence reads: CASSQGPVVNQPQHF. The CDR3 bases are TGTGCCAGCAGCCAAGGGCCAGTAGTCAATCAGCCCCAGCATTTT.

The rearrangement links TRBV12-5 to TRBJ2-3, with D unresolved. Per germline, CDR1 LGHNT and CDR2 FRNRAP. The CDR3 has 13 residues. V was clipped by 4 bases and J by 5 bases, with 10 bases between them. CDR3 sequence (DNA): TGTGCTAGTGGTTCCCTCCCGGGAGATACGCAGTATTTT. It codes for CASGSLPGDTQYF.

DNA for the CDR3: TGTGCCAGCAAAGGTGGGACCGGGGAGCTGTTTTTT. The encoded protein is CASKGGTGELFF. The chain employs TRBV25-1 and TRBJ2-2, with D unclear. The V end was cut by 7 bases, the J end by 5 bases, with 8 bases between. Germline-derived CDR1 and CDR2 are MGHDK and SYGVNS. CDR3 length: 12 residues. The full variable domain, with the rest looked up from reference TRBV25-1 and TRBJ2-2, is EADIYQTPRYLVIGTGKKITLECSQTMGHDKMYWYQQDPGMELHLIHYSYGVNSTEKGDLSSESTVSRIRTEHFPLTLESARPSHTSQYLCASKGGTGELFFGEGSRLTVL.

The V gene is TRBV5-1, the J gene TRBJ2-3; D may be TRBD1 or TRBD2 (5 bases each). This CDR3 region has 16 residues. V was clipped by 4 bases and J by 5 bases, with 20 bases between them. Germline V CDR1 and CDR2: SGHRS, YFSETQ. The DNA for the CDR3 is TGCGCCAGCAGCACCTTGGGACCGAGTAGTGGAGATACGCAGTATTTT. Its protein product is CASSTLGPSSGDTQYF.

V usage is TRBV14 and J usage is TRBJ2-5; TRBD2 agrees at 10 bases. Germline V gene lookup returns CDR1 SGHDN and CDR2 FVKESK. Trimming cost V 5 bases and J 4 bases; bases outside gene matches: 10. The CDR3 consists of 16 residues. The CDR3 protein is CASSSRLAGVGETQYF. The DNA of the CDR3 is TGTGCCAGCAGCTCCCGGCTAGCGGGAGTAGGAGAGACCCAGTACTTC. The full variable domain, rest sourced from reference TRBV14 and TRBJ2-5, is EAGVTQFPSHSVIEKGQTVTLRCDPISGHDNLYWYRRVMGKEIKFLLHFVKESKQDESGMPNNRFLAERTGGTYSTLKVQPAELEDSGVYFCASSSRLAGVGETQYFGPGTRLLVL.

This clone was seen a handful of times. The J gene is TRBJ2-6, the V gene TRBV4-3; 9 nucleotides agree with TRBD1. This CDR3 contains 16 residues. Losses at the gene ends were 4 bases for V and 2 bases for J; bases not matched to a gene: 3. Germline V lookup: CDR1 LGHNA, CDR2 YSLEER. The CDR3 protein is CASSRDRGTGANVLTF. CDR3 sequence (DNA): TGCGCCAGCAGCCGAGACAGGGGGACTGGGGCCAACGTCCTGACTTTC.

The chain is built from TRBV18 and TRBJ1-1, with unresolved D. Per the germline V gene, CDR1 is KGHSH and CDR2 is LQKENI. Trimming shortened V by 3 bases and J by 0 bases, and 8 bases separated the two germline ends. There are 14 residues in the CDR3. CDR3 sequence reads: CASSPSAMNTEAFF. For the CDR3, the DNA is TGTGCCAGCTCACCTTCAGCCATGAACACTGAAGCTTTCTTT.

This chain connects TRBV7-9 to TRBJ1-4; the match to TRBD1 covers 9 bases. Per germline, CDR1 SEHNR and CDR2 FQNEAQ (reference sequence). V lost 5 bases, J lost 8 bases, and 15 bases stayed unmatched. CDR3 length equals 17 residues. CDR3 protein: CASSVGTGLPREEKLFF. CDR3 sequence (DNA): TGTGCCAGCAGCGTAGGGACAGGGTTACCCAGGGAGGAAAAACTGTTTTTT.

The chain joins TRBV7-9 to TRBJ1-2; TRBD1 might be the D (5 bases). The CDR3 runs 13 residues. Trimming took 4 bases from V and 8 from J, leaving 14 bases between them. Germline lookup yields CDR1 SEHNR and CDR2 FQNEAQ (reference sequence). The CDR3 reads CASSYDSLEGYTF. The CDR3 coding sequence is TGTGCCAGCAGCTACGACAGCCTCGAAGGCTACACCTTC.

The chain links TRBV6-6 to TRBJ1-6; possible D gene TRBD1, 5 bases. The CDR3 extends over 14 amino acids. Trimming shortened V by 5 bases and J by 6 bases, and 11 bases separated the two germline ends. Germline V gene lookup returns CDR1 MNHNY and CDR2 SVGAGI (reference sequence). The CDR3 region has the DNA TGTGCCAGCAGTCAAGGGACTGGTAATTCACCCCTCCACTTT. This translates into CASSQGTGNSPLHF.

The DNA of the CDR3 is TGTGCCAGCAGCGTCGATCAACAAGACGAGCAGTACTTC. Translated: CASSVDQQDEQYF. This chain joins TRBV9 and TRBJ2-7, with D unclear. CDR3 length: 13 residues. Germline CDR1 SGDLS, CDR2 YYNGEE. With 2 bases removed from V and 5 bases from J, the gap between germline ends came to 11 bases.

V and J are TRBV30 and TRBJ1-5; 9 nucleotides line up with TRBD1. Trimming at V came to 5 bases and at J to 4 bases, leaving 3 bases not matched to a gene. This CDR3 has 13 residues. The V gene's germline CDR1 is GTSNPN and CDR2 SVGIG (reference sequence). CDR3 protein: CAWAGTGNQPQHF. The CDR3 nucleotides read TGTGCCTGGGCGGGGACAGGGAATCAGCCCCAGCATTTT.

The V and J genes are TRBV5-1 and TRBJ2-2, with unresolved D. V shed 7 bases and J shed 0 bases, with 7 bases lying between them. CDR1 is SGHRS, CDR2 YFSETQ, per germline. CDR3 length equals 13 residues. The chain's CDR3 is CASSKSNTGELFF. In nucleotides, the CDR3 is TGCGCCAGCTCTAAGTCGAACACCGGGGAGCTGTTTTTT.

This chain uses TRBV7-2 with TRBJ1-5; the D gene is possibly TRBD1 (6 bases). The CDR3 has 14 amino acids. V dropped 5 bases and J dropped 7 bases, with 15 bases sitting between them. Germline assignment: CDR1 SGHTA and CDR2 FQGNSA. The CDR3 DNA follows: TGTGCCAGCAGCGGGTTGGGGGGGCCACAGCCCCAGCATTTT. Translated: CASSGLGGPQPQHF.

This chain joins TRBV7-2 and TRBJ1-5; 8 bases line up with TRBD1. CDR3 size: 17 residues. The ends lost 5 bases at V and 0 bases at J; junction bases unmatched: 9. The V gene's germline CDR1 is SGHTA and CDR2 FQGNSA. The CDR3 loop is CASSPGQGWDSNQPQHF. The CDR3 coding sequence is TGTGCCAGCAGCCCCGGACAGGGATGGGATAGCAATCAGCCCCAGCATTTT.

The chain uses TRBV9 and TRBJ2-2; 7 bases are shared with TRBD1. This CDR3 is built from 16 residues. Germline assignment: CDR1 SGDLS and CDR2 YYNGEE. Unmatched junction bases numbered 7, after V lost 0 bases and J lost 5 bases. The CDR3 nucleotides read TGTGCCAGCAGCGTAGCGGGACAGCCAGAAACCGGGGAGCTGTTTTTT. It encodes CASSVAGQPETGELFF.

This chain uses TRBV11-2 with TRBJ2-3; D is uncertain. The germline CDR1 and CDR2 sequences are SGHAT and FQNNGV. This CDR3 spans 14 amino acids. The ends were cut back, 4 bases at V and 5 bases at J, with 13 bases in the middle. CDR3 protein: CASSSVDPQDTQYF. The CDR3 DNA is TGTGCCAGCAGCTCTGTCGACCCGCAAGATACGCAGTATTTT.

This rearrangement joins TRBV21-1 to TRBJ1-2; TRBD1, the D gene given by the table, was not confirmed from the DNA. TRBV21-1 is a pseudogene segment. The CDR3 extends over 24 amino acids. This chain's CDR3 is CASSNNRDREGAGARSPGVYGYTF. The CDR3 DNA follows: TGTGCCAGCAGCAACAACAGGGATCGGGAAGGGGCCGGGGCAAGAAGCCCAGGAGTCTATGGCTACACCTTC.

The chain has TRBV5-1 and TRBJ2-2; 14 positions match TRBD2. Per germline, CDR1 SGHRS and CDR2 YFSETQ. CDR3 length equals 16 residues. V lost 4 bases and J lost 5; bases outside the gene matches: 4. For the CDR3, the DNA is TGCGCCAGCAGCGAGACTAGCGGGAGGGTGACCGGGGAGCTGTTTTTT. Its protein product is CASSETSGRVTGELFF.

The V call is TRBV7-8, the J call TRBJ1-6; D is perhaps TRBD1 (6 bases). Per germline, CDR1 SGHVS and CDR2 FQNEAQ. The CDR3 extends over 16 amino acids. V was clipped by 5 bases and J by 10 bases, with 21 bases between them. The CDR3 bases are TGTGCCAGCAGCCTTGGACCGGGACAAAAGGACTCACCCCTCCACTTT. It codes for CASSLGPGQKDSPLHF.

J is TRBJ2-1 and V is TRBV24-1; D perhaps matches TRBD2 (6 bases). Germline CDR1 is KGHDR and CDR2 is SFDVKD. This CDR3 is built from 14 residues. With 5 bases removed from V and 8 bases from J, the gap between germline ends came to 15 bases. CDR3 sequence: CATSARPGRYEQFF. The CDR3 nucleotides are TGTGCCACCAGTGCCCGCCCAGGGAGGTATGAGCAGTTCTTC.

The V call is TRBV2, the J call TRBJ2-1; TRBD2 matches at 10 bases. The germline V gene has CDR1 SNHLY and CDR2 FYNNEI. V was clipped by 6 bases and J by 8 bases; unmatched bases: 7. The length of the CDR3 is 14 residues. The CDR3 DNA sequence: TGTGCCAGCAGGACCGGGACTAGCGCCCATGAGCAGTTCTTC. The encoded protein is CASRTGTSAHEQFF.

The chain joins TRBV12-3 or TRBV12-4 to TRBJ2-3; no reliable D call. The V gene lost 2 bases and the J gene lost 5 bases, with 5 bases spanning the gap. The CDR3 contains 12 residues. DNA for the CDR3: TGTGCCAGCAGTTTACTGGGAGATACGCAGTATTTT. Amino acids: CASSLLGDTQYF.

The chain combines TRBV29-1 with TRBJ1-4; D might be TRBD1 (6 bases). The V gene lost 2 bases and the J gene lost 2 bases, with 18 bases spanning the gap. This CDR3 has 17 amino acids. Germline-derived CDR1 and CDR2 are SQVTM and ANQGSEA. Here the CDR3 DNA reads TGCAGCGTTGAACTGGCAGGGGTGTTCGGGACTAATGAAAAACTGTTTTTT. Translation gives CSVELAGVFGTNEKLFF.

J is TRBJ2-5 and V is TRBV5-1; perhaps TRBD2 as D (5 bases). With 0 bases removed from V and 5 bases from J, the gap between germline ends came to 14 bases. The CDR3 is 15 amino acids. Germline loops: CDR1 SGHRS, CDR2 YFSETQ. The CDR3 coding sequence is TGCGCCAGCAGCTTGGGTGGGAGCCCCGGGGAGACCCAGTACTTC. Translating gives CASSLGGSPGETQYF.

J is TRBJ2-1 and V is TRBV28, with 11 bases identical to TRBD2. The junction had 9 bases not matched to a gene; V was cut back by 5 bases and J by 0 bases. CDR1 MDHEN and CDR2 SYDVKM come from the germline V gene. The CDR3 covers 18 residues. The CDR3 bases are TGTGCCAGCAGTCGTCCGGGACTAGCGGTTAGCTCCTACAATGAGCAGTTCTTC. Translation: CASSRPGLAVSSYNEQFF. The variable domain in full, with the rest retrieved from reference TRBV28 and TRBJ2-1, is DVKVTQSSRYLVKRTGEKVFLECVQDMDHENMFWYRQDPGLGLRLIYFSYDVKMKEKGDIPEGYSVSREKKERFSLILESASTNQTSMYLCASSRPGLAVSSYNEQFFGPGTRLTVL.